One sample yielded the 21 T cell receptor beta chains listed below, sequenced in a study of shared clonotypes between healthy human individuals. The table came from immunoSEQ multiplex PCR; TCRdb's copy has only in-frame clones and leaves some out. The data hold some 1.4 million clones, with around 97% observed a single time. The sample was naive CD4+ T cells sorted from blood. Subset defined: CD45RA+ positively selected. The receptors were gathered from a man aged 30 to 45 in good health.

This chain's CDR3 is CASSERDLGGSEQFF. DNA for the CDR3: TGTGCCAGCAGTGAAAGGGATCTGGGGGGGTCGGAGCAGTTCTTC. V usage is TRBV25-1 and J usage is TRBJ2-1; 7 bases are a match to TRBD2. Germline trimming cut 2 bases from V and 10 bases from J; bases unmatched to any gene: 11. This CDR3 region has 15 residues. Germline CDR1 and CDR2: MGHDK and SYGVNS.

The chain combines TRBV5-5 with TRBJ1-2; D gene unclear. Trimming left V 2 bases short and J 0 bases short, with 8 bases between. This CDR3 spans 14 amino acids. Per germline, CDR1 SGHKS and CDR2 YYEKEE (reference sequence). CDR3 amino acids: CASSLTTANYGYTF. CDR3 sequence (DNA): TGTGCCAGCAGCTTAACGACCGCTAACTATGGCTACACCTTC.

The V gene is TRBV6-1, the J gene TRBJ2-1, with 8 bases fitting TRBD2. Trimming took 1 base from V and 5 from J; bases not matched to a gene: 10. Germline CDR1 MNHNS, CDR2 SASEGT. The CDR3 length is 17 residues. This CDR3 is CASSEGVGGLGHNEQFF. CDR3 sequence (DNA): TGTGCCAGCAGTGAAGGAGTGGGGGGACTAGGGCACAATGAGCAGTTCTTC.

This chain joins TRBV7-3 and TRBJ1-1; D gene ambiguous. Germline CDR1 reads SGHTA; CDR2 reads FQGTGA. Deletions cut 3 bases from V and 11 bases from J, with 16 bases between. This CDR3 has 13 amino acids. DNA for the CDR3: TGTGCCAGCAGCTTCGGTCAGAGCACTGGGGCTTTCTTT. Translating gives CASSFGQSTGAFF.

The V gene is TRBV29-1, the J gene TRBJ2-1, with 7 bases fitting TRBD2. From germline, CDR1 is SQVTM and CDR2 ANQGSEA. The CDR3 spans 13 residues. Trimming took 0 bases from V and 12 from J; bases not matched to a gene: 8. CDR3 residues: CSVEDLQTSRQFF. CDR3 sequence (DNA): TGCAGCGTTGAAGATCTCCAGACTAGCCGGCAGTTCTTC.

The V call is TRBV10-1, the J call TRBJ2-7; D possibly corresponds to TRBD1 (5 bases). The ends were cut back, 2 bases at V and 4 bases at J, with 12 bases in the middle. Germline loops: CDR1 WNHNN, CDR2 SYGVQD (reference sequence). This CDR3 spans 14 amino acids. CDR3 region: CASSERETAYEQYF. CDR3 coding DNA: TGCGCCAGCAGTGAGCGCGAGACAGCGTACGAGCAGTACTTC.

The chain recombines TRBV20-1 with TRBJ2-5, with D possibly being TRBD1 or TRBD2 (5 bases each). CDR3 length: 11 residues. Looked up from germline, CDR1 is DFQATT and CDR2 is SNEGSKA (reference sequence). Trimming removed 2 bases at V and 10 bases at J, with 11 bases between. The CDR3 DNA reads TGCAGTGCTAGATTCCGGGACGGCCAGTACTTC. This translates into CSARFRDGQYF.

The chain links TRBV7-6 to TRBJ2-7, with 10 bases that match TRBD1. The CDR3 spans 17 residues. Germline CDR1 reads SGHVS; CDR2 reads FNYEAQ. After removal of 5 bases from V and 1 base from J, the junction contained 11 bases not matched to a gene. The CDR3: CASSIRDRGLGSYEQYF. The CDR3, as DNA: TGTGCCAGCAGCATCCGGGACAGGGGTCTCGGGTCCTACGAGCAGTACTTC.

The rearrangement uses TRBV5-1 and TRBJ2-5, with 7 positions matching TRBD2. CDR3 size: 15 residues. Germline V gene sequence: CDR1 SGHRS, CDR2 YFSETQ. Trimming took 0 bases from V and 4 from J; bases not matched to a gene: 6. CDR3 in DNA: TGCGCCAGCAGCTTGGAAGGCGGGAGAGGAGAGACCCAGTACTTC. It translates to CASSLEGGRGETQYF.

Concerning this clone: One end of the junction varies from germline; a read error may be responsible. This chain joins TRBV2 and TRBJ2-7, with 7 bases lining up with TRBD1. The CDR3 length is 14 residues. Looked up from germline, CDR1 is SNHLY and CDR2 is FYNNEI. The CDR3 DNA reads TGTGCCAGCAGTCTAAAAACAATTCCGGGACAGCCACCGTTC. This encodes CASSLKTIPGQPPF. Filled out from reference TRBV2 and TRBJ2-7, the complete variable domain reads EPEVTQTPSHQVTQMGQEVILRCVPISNHLYFYWYRQILGQKVEFLVSFYNNEISEKSEIFDDQFSVERPDGSNFTLKIRSTKLEDSAMYFCASSLKTIPGQPPFGPGTRLTVT.

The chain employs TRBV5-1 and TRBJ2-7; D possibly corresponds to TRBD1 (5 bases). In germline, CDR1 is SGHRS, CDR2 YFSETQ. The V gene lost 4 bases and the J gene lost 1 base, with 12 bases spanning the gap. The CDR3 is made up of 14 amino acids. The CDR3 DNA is TGCGCCAGCAGCATAGACAGTGGATCCTACGAGCAGTACTTC. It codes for CASSIDSGSYEQYF.

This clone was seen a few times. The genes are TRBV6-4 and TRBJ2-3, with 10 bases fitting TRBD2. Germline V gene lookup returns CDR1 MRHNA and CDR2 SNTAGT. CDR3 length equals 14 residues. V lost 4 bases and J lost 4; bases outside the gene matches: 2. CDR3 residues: CASSAGTSADTQYF. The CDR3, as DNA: TGTGCCAGCAGTGCAGGGACTAGCGCAGATACGCAGTATTTT.

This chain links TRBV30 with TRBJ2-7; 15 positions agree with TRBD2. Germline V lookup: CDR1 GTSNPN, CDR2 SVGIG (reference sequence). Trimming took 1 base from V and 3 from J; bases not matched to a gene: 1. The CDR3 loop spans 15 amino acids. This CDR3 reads CAWSGGLAGGYEQYF. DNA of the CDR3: TGTGCCTGGAGTGGGGGACTAGCGGGAGGCTACGAGCAGTACTTC.

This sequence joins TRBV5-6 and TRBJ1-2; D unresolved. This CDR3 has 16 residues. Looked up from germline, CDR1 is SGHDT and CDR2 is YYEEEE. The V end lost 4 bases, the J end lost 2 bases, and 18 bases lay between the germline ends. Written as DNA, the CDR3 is TGTGCCAGCAGCCTGGGGTCAGATACCCGAAACTATGGCTACACCTTC. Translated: CASSLGSDTRNYGYTF.

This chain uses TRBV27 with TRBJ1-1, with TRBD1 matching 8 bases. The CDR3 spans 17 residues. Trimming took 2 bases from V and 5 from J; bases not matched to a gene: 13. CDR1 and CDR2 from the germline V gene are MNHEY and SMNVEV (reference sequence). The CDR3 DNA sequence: TGTGCCAGCAGTTTAGAGGTCAGGGGGCGTTTTGGGACTGAAGCTTTCTTT. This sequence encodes CASSLEVRGRFGTEAFF.

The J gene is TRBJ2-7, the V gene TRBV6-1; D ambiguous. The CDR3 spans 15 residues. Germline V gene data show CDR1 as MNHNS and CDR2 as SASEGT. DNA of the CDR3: TGTGCACTTGCGTCCCCAAAAGGCAGGAACTACGAGCAGTACTTC. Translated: CALASPKGRNYEQYF.

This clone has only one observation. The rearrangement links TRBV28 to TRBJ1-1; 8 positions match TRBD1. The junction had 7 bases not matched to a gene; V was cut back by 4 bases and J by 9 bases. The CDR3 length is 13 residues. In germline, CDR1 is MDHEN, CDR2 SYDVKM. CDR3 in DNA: TGTGCCAGCAGTTCCACCGACAGGGGTAAAGCTTTCTTT. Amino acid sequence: CASSSTDRGKAFF.

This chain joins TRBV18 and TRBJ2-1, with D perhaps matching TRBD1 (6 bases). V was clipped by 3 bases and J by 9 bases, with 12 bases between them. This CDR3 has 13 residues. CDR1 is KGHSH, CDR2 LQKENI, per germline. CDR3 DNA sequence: TGTGCCAGCTCACCCCTCAGGGGCGGTGAGCAGTTCTTC. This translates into CASSPLRGGEQFF.

The CDR3: CASRILYDSYEQYF. In DNA, the CDR3 is TGTGCCAGCAGAATACTCTATGACTCCTACGAGCAGTACTTC. The chain is built from TRBV28 and TRBJ2-7; unclear D gene. Deletions cut 6 bases from V and 0 bases from J, with 12 bases between. Germline assignment: CDR1 MDHEN and CDR2 SYDVKM. The CDR3 has 14 amino acids.

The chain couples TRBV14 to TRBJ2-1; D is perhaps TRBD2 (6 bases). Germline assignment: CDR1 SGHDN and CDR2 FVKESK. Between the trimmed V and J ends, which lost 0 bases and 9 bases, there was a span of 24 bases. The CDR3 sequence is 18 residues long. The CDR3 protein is CASSQDHRGSGYVSEQFF. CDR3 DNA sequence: TGTGCCAGCAGCCAAGATCACCGCGGTAGCGGATATGTGAGTGAGCAGTTCTTC.

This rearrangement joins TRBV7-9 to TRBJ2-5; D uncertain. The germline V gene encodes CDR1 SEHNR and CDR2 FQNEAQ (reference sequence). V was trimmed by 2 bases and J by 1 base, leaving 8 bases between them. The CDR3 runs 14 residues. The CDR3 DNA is TGTGCCAGCAGCTTATCGAAAATCCAAGAGACCCAGTACTTC. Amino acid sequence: CASSLSKIQETQYF.